This T cell receptor beta chain was sequenced during a study of identical twins. This clonotype turned up a few times. TCRdb re-called the 5' RACE reads through MiXCR, storing one row per CDR3 protein. The table includes a few hundred thousand distinct CDR3 sequences, around 8.3% detected once. Looked up from germline, CDR1 is MNHEY and CDR2 is SVGEGT. The CDR3 spans 12 residues. Trimming shortened V by 6 bases and J by 5 bases, and 10 bases separated the two germline ends. This sample also belongs to another study, concerning yellow fever vaccine responses in identical twins.

The clonotype originates from a woman younger than 30 in good health. The chain employs TRBV6-2 or TRBV6-3 and TRBJ2-5; D may be TRBD1 or TRBD2 (5 bases each). Material for sequencing was CD8+ T cells sorted from blood. For the CDR3, the DNA is TGTGCCAGCAGATCAGGGACGGAGACCCAGTACTTC. It codes for CASRSGTETQYF.